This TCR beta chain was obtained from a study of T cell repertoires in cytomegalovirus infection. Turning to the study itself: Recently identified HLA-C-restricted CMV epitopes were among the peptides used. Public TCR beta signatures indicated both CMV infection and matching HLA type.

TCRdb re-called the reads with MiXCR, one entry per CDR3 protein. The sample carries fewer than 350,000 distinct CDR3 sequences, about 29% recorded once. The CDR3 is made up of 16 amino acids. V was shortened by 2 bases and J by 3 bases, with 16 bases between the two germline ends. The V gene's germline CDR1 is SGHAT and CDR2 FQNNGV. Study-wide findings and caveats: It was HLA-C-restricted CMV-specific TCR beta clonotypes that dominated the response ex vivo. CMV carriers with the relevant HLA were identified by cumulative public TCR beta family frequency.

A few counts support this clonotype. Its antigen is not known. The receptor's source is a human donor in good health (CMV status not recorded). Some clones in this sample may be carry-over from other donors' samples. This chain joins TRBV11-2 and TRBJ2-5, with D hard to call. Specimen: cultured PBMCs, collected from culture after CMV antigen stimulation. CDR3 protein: CASSLHPRTNKETQYF. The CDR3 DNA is TGTGCCAGCAGCTTACACCCGCGGACCAATAAAGAGACCCAGTACTTC. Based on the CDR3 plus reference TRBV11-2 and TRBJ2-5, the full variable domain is EAGVAQSPRYKIIEKRQSVAFWCNPISGHATLYWYQQILGQGPKLLIQFQNNGVVDDSQLPKDRFSAERLKGVDSTLKIQPAKLEDSAVYLCASSLHPRTNKETQYFGPGTRLLVL.